The sequence of this TCR beta chain was determined in a study of cytomegalovirus exposure and HLA in healthy donors. This PCR relied on a set of 60 Vbeta primers and 13 Jbeta primers. In the study's own analysis: Roughly 11 million shared chains were among the about 80 million unique TCR beta chains that a later analysis counted. Using immunoSEQ multiplex PCR, the repertoire was profiled, and TCRdb retains in-frame clones only, with some absent. D and trimming come from the DNA, and the V and J calls and clone size come from that table. This sample contains 150,000 to 250,000 clones. In regard to this clone: Antigen unknown.

Study observations and caveats: Listed as cytomegalovirus-associated were 150 to 200 TCR beta chains. A later analysis linked a missense variant in DCLRE1C to the trimming of TCR beta V and J genes.

With 6 bases clipped from V and 7 bases from J, the junction kept 6 bases outside the gene matches. The CDR3 spans 12 residues. Germline V gene lookup returns CDR1 SQVTM and CDR2 ANQGSEA. The chain carries TRBV29-1 and TRBJ2-7; 10 bases are a match to TRBD1. Sequencing used PBMCs. The receptor comes from a boy younger than 18 in good health and CMV-seronegative. CDR3 residues: CSVGTGVREQYF. In DNA, the CDR3 is TGCAGCGTCGGGACAGGGGTTCGAGAGCAGTACTTC.